Shown below are 28 T cell receptor beta chains from a single sample sequenced in a study of T-cell reconstitution after alpha-beta-depleted transplantation in children (dated by TCRdb to 2015 to 2016). The library came from PCR. Sequencing took place on an Illumina HiSeq 2500. To normalize quantification of the TCRbeta repertoire, the TCR libraries were built with molecular barcoding that relied on unique molecular identifiers. The raw public data were reprocessed by TCRdb itself: fastp quality trimming at Q25, MiXCR clonotype calling, in-frame beta chains only. Each record represents a unique CDR3 protein, reported with the most common genes and DNA among its rows. This sample has about 540,000 distinct CDR3 sequences in its table, and about a sixth of those were observed once. The biggest ten clones account for 2.5% to 4% of the sample. This specimen was PBMCs from the stem cell graft donor, taken from the stem cell graft. These receptors were taken from a human donor who donated a stem cell graft to a child with acute lymphoblastic leukemia.

This clonotype was seen repeatedly, ten times or more. The gene calls are TRBV24-1 and TRBJ2-3; TRBD2 agrees at 7 bases. J lost 6 bases, V lost 12 bases, and 14 bases had no gene match. From germline, CDR1 is KGHDR and CDR2 SFDVKD. The CDR3 is 14 amino acids. This chain's CDR3 is CAARLAAACDTQYF. CDR3 in DNA: TGTGCCGCGCGGCTAGCGGCCGCCTGCGATACGCAGTATTTT.

The J gene is TRBJ2-7, the V gene TRBV27, with D unresolved. The germline V gene encodes CDR1 MNHEY and CDR2 SMNVEV (reference sequence). The CDR3 is made up of 13 amino acids. Trimming cost V 0 bases and J 7 bases, with 10 bases left between them. Written as DNA, the CDR3 is TGTGCCAGCAGTTTATCTGGGCCCCTTGAGCAGTACTTC. It encodes CASSLSGPLEQYF.

This clonotype was recorded a few times. The chain has TRBV6-6 and TRBJ1-1; possibly TRBD1 for D (5 bases). The germline V gene has CDR1 MNHNY and CDR2 SVGAGI (reference sequence). There are 13 residues in the CDR3. V lost 4 bases and J 5 bases, leaving 11 bases between the germline ends. The chain's CDR3 is CASSSNRGTEAFF. The CDR3 DNA is TGTGCCAGCAGTTCCAATCGGGGGACTGAAGCTTTCTTT.

The chain combines TRBV12-3 or TRBV12-4 with TRBJ1-2; 7 nucleotides align to TRBD1. The CDR3 consists of 15 residues. Trimming removed 3 bases from V and 5 bases from J; junction bases left unmatched: 9. CDR3 DNA: TGTGCCAGCAGTTTCCCAGGACAGGCAATTTATGGCTACACCTTC. Protein product: CASSFPGQAIYGYTF.

This clonotype appeared a few times. The chain combines TRBV2 with TRBJ2-7; the match to TRBD2 covers 9 bases. CDR1 and CDR2 from the germline V gene are SNHLY and FYNNEI. V lost 2 bases and J lost 3; bases outside the gene matches: 5. The CDR3 has 15 amino acids. The CDR3 reads CASSETSGRYYEQYF. Written as DNA, the CDR3 is TGTGCCAGCAGTGAAACCAGCGGGAGGTACTACGAGCAGTACTTC.

A few counts support this clonotype. The chain carries TRBV4-1 and TRBJ2-1; D is unclear. In germline, CDR1 is MGHRA, CDR2 YSYEKL. This CDR3 region has 13 residues. Trimming stripped 5 bases from V and 5 bases from J, with 10 bases between. The CDR3 nucleotides read TGCGCCAGCAGCTACGACTGGAACAATGAGCAGTTCTTC. Its translation: CASSYDWNNEQFF.

In its sample, this clonotype was seen a few times. Here the CDR3 reads CASSFYMAEQYF. The CDR3 DNA is TGTGCCAGCAGCTTCTATATGGCCGAGCAGTACTTC. J is TRBJ2-7 and V is TRBV7-8; unclear D gene. The CDR3 has 12 residues. Deletions cut 3 bases from V and 6 bases from J, with 9 bases between. In germline, CDR1 is SGHVS, CDR2 FQNEAQ.

This clonotype was detected a few times. The J gene is TRBJ2-1, the V gene TRBV5-1; tentatively, D is TRBD1 (6 bases). The V and J ends lost 3 bases and 9 bases respectively, with 16 bases between them. Germline-derived CDR1 and CDR2 are SGHRS and YFSETQ. CDR3 length equals 14 residues. CDR3 DNA sequence: TGCGCCAGCAGCTCTTTGGTACAGGGTGGTGAGCAGTTCTTC. Translation gives CASSSLVQGGEQFF.

J is TRBJ2-7 and V is TRBV4-1; 9 bases are a match to TRBD2. CDR1 and CDR2 from the germline V gene are MGHRA and YSYEKL. V trimming: 0 bases; J trimming: 4 bases; junction bases outside the gene matches: 7. There are 16 residues in the CDR3. CDR3 nucleotides: TGCGCCAGCAGCCAAGAAGTAGCGGGAGACAGGTACGAGCAGTACTTC. It translates to CASSQEVAGDRYEQYF.

The chain recombines TRBV7-9 with TRBJ2-3; TRBD1 matches at 11 bases. Germline CDR1 reads SEHNR; CDR2 reads FQNEAQ (reference sequence). The ends lost 1 base at V and 6 bases at J; junction bases unmatched: 6. This CDR3 comprises 16 residues. CDR3 coding DNA: TGTGCCAGCAGCTTAGGGACAGGGGGCATGGCGGATACGCAGTATTTT. This translates into CASSLGTGGMADTQYF. The whole variable domain, filled in from reference TRBV7-9 and TRBJ2-3, reads DTGVSQNPRHKITKRGQNVTFRCDPISEHNRLYWYRQTLGQGPEFLTYFQNEAQLEKSRLLSDRFSAERPKGSFSTLEIQRTEQGDSAMYLCASSLGTGGMADTQYFGPGTRLTVL.

The chain carries TRBV29-1 and TRBJ2-3, with D possibly being TRBD2 (5 bases). The V and J ends lost 4 bases and 2 bases respectively, with 10 bases between them. This CDR3 comprises 13 residues. CDR1 is SQVTM and CDR2 is ANQGSEA in the germline V gene. CDR3 loop: CSVASTSTDTQYF. DNA of the CDR3: TGCAGCGTTGCTAGCACTTCCACAGATACGCAGTATTTT.

V is TRBV27 and J is TRBJ1-6; D remains ambiguous. The CDR3 has 15 amino acids. Germline V gene data show CDR1 as MNHEY and CDR2 as SMNVEV (reference sequence). Trimming pared 5 bases from V and 4 bases from J, leaving 12 bases between. The CDR3 coding sequence is TGTGCCAGCAGTCCCCGGGCGGGATATAATTCACCCCTCCACTTT. This gives the protein CASSPRAGYNSPLHF.

The V and J genes are TRBV5-6 and TRBJ2-7; a weak D match, TRBD1 (6 bases). CDR3 length equals 14 residues. The germline V gene has CDR1 SGHDT and CDR2 YYEEEE. V lost 4 bases and J lost 3, with 14 bases in between. CDR3 amino acids: CASSQGRNIYEQYF. The CDR3 DNA reads TGTGCCAGCAGCCAGGGGCGGAATATCTACGAGCAGTACTTC.

This clonotype showed up just once. The chain links TRBV27 to TRBJ2-7; the D gene is possibly TRBD2 (6 bases). The V gene lost 5 bases and the J gene lost 7 bases, with 15 bases spanning the gap. Germline-derived CDR1 and CDR2 are MNHEY and SMNVEV (reference sequence). The length of the CDR3 is 13 residues. CDR3 nucleotides: TGTGCCAGCAGTCCGTCGGGAGTGCGTGAGCAGTACTTC. Residues: CASSPSGVREQYF.

This sequence joins TRBV15 and TRBJ1-1, with a weak D call TRBD1 (6 bases). The germline V gene encodes CDR1 LNHNV and CDR2 YYDKDF (reference sequence). CDR3 length: 15 amino acids. The V and J ends lost 2 bases and 5 bases respectively, with 15 bases between them. The CDR3 DNA sequence: TGTGCCACCAGCAGATGGCAGGGGACCGAGACTGAAGCTTTCTTT. This translates into CATSRWQGTETEAFF.

The table lists this clonotype with a few counts. The chain links TRBV5-1 to TRBJ2-3, with TRBD2 matching 10 bases. Germline lookup yields CDR1 SGHRS and CDR2 YFSETQ. The CDR3 covers 16 residues. V was clipped by 0 bases and J by 2 bases; unmatched bases: 3. The CDR3 bases are TGCGCCAGCAGCTTGGTAGCGGGAGGTCCCACAGATACGCAGTATTTT. Its protein product is CASSLVAGGPTDTQYF.

The chain joins TRBV20-1 to TRBJ2-1, with D hard to call. V was shortened by 3 bases and J by 0 bases, with 6 bases between the two germline ends. CDR1 is DFQATT and CDR2 is SNEGSKA in the germline V gene (reference sequence). This CDR3 has 13 residues. CDR3 region: CSASPGSYNEQFF. Written as DNA, the CDR3 is TGCAGTGCTAGCCCGGGCTCCTACAATGAGCAGTTCTTC.

This clonotype has just a few counts. The chain is built from TRBV9 and TRBJ2-1; 10 bases align to TRBD2. Germline V gene sequence: CDR1 SGDLS, CDR2 YYNGEE. The V and J ends lost 4 bases and 15 bases, in that order; junction bases with no gene match: 10. The CDR3 totals 13 residues. The CDR3 DNA follows: TGTGCCAGCAGCCTCGCGCCGGGACTAGCGCTGTTCTTC. It codes for CASSLAPGLALFF.

This clonotype was seen a few times. V usage is TRBV7-2 and J usage is TRBJ2-1, with D possibly being TRBD2 (6 bases). This CDR3 region has 15 residues. V was pared by 5 bases and J by 0 bases, with 11 bases between. Germline V gives CDR1 SGHTA, CDR2 FQGNSA. CDR3 in amino acids: CASSPIGGSYNEQFF. CDR3 coding DNA: TGTGCCAGCAGCCCAATCGGGGGCTCCTACAATGAGCAGTTCTTC.

A few counts support this clonotype. The chain carries TRBV5-6 and TRBJ2-7; D remains unclear. V was clipped by 5 bases and J by 6 bases, with 12 bases between them. The CDR3 runs 12 residues. Per germline, CDR1 SGHDT and CDR2 YYEEEE. CDR3 residues: CASRSSAGEQYF. In DNA, the CDR3 is TGTGCCAGCAGATCCTCGGCCGGCGAGCAGTACTTC.

In this sample, this clonotype turned up many times. The gene calls are TRBV11-2 and TRBJ2-1; no reliable D call. The germline V gene encodes CDR1 SGHAT and CDR2 FQNNGV. This CDR3 has 14 residues. The ends were cut back, 0 bases at V and 7 bases at J, with 10 bases in the middle. The CDR3: CASSLDRWGNEQFF. The CDR3 DNA is TGTGCCAGCAGCTTAGATCGGTGGGGTAATGAGCAGTTCTTC. Based on the CDR3 plus reference TRBV11-2 and TRBJ2-1, the full variable domain is EAGVAQSPRYKIIEKRQSVAFWCNPISGHATLYWYQQILGQGPKLLIQFQNNGVVDDSQLPKDRFSAERLKGVDSTLKIQPAKLEDSAVYLCASSLDRWGNEQFFGPGTRLTVL.

This clonotype turned up a few times. V and J are TRBV19 and TRBJ2-3; unclear D gene. Trimming pared 7 bases from V and 0 bases from J, leaving 14 bases between. CDR3 length equals 15 residues. Per the germline V gene, CDR1 is LNHDA and CDR2 is SQIVND (reference sequence). As DNA, the CDR3 is TGTGCCAGTAACCTTGTGTTTGGTAGCACAGATACGCAGTATTTT. It yields the protein CASNLVFGSTDTQYF. The full variable domain, rest sourced from reference TRBV19 and TRBJ2-3, is DGGITQSPKYLFRKEGQNVTLSCEQNLNHDAMYWYRQDPGQGLRLIYYSQIVNDFQKGDIAEGYSVSREKKESFPLTVTSAQKNPTAFYLCASNLVFGSTDTQYFGPGTRLTVL.

This clonotype was found a few times. The chain links TRBV27 to TRBJ2-1, with 10 bases matching TRBD2. Trimming at V came to 5 bases and at J to 5 bases, leaving 9 bases not matched to a gene. The CDR3 is 16 residues long. Per germline, CDR1 MNHEY and CDR2 SMNVEV (reference sequence). The CDR3 DNA sequence: TGTGCCAGCAGTACGCCCAGCGGGAGGGCCCACAATGAGCAGTTCTTC. Protein product: CASSTPSGRAHNEQFF.

Concerning this clonotype itself: One end of the junction varies from germline; a read error may be responsible. The rearrangement links TRBV6-1 to TRBJ2-7, with D maybe TRBD2 (5 bases). Germline assignment: CDR1 MNHNS and CDR2 SASEGT. CDR3 length: 15 amino acids. Here the CDR3 DNA reads TGTGCCAGCACCACTTTCGAGCGGAGGTCGTGGGAGCAGCACTTC. The encoded protein is CASTTFERRSWEQHF.

This clonotype appeared a few times. The chain carries TRBV3-1 and TRBJ2-4; 10 bases are shared with TRBD2. Trimming at V came to 4 bases and at J to 0 bases, leaving 0 bases not matched to a gene. The CDR3 has 15 amino acids. CDR1 is LGHDT, CDR2 YNNKEL, per germline (reference sequence). CDR3 residues: CASSRLAGAKNIQYF. The CDR3 DNA follows: TGTGCCAGCAGCCGACTAGCGGGAGCCAAAAACATTCAGTACTTC.

The chain combines TRBV27 with TRBJ1-5, with D hard to call. The CDR3 has 13 residues. Between the trimmed V and J ends, which lost 4 bases and 4 bases, there was a span of 8 bases. From germline, CDR1 is MNHEY and CDR2 SMNVEV (reference sequence). CDR3 residues: CASSYNGNQPQHF. The CDR3 bases are TGTGCCAGCAGTTATAACGGGAATCAGCCCCAGCATTTT.

This chain uses TRBV23-1 with TRBJ2-7, with D perhaps matching TRBD2 (6 bases). TRBV23-1 qualifies as an ORF whose function is uncertain. This CDR3 region has 15 residues. Deletions cut 0 bases from V and 6 bases from J, with 15 bases between. The CDR3 coding sequence is TGCGCCAGCAGTCAATCGAAGGGGAGGAGGCGCGAGCAGTACTTC. This codes for CASSQSKGRRREQYF.

The genes are TRBV7-2 and TRBJ2-6, with a tentative D call TRBD1 (5 bases). Trimming removed 4 bases from V and 4 bases from J, with 11 bases in between. Germline V lookup: CDR1 SGHTA, CDR2 FQGNSA. CDR3 length equals 15 residues. CDR3 nucleotide sequence: TGTGCCAGCAGCTACCAGGGTAGAGGGGCCAACGTCCTGACTTTC. It translates to CASSYQGRGANVLTF.